This T cell receptor beta chain was obtained from a study of Graves' ophthalmopathy and Graves' hyperthyroidism. The sample holds many counts of this clonotype. RNA transcripts provided the template for amplifying TCR beta CDR3 regions. HTBI primers were used in a first-round RT-PCR, which preceded a second-round multiplex PCR. In TCRdb, the multiplex PCR reads were re-called with MiXCR into one record per CDR3 protein. Of some 410,000 distinct CDR3 sequences in the sample, around a fifth were seen once. Trimming pared 5 bases from V and 6 bases from J, leaving 16 bases between. Germline CDR1 reads SGHAT; CDR2 reads FQDESV (reference sequence). The CDR3 covers 14 residues.

This TCR was recovered from a woman younger than 35 with stable Graves' hyperthyroidism. The specimen was peripheral blood. J is TRBJ1-2 and V is TRBV11-1; D gene ambiguous. CDR3 DNA sequence: TGTGCCAGCAGCCGGACGCAGGAAAAGGATGGCTACACCTTC. As protein: CASSRTQEKDGYTF.